This record covers a single TCR beta chain. The antigen it recognizes is unknown. The sample was run on an Illumina HiSeq 2000. 5'RACE template switching, by which a universal primer site and unique molecular identifiers were added, was used to make TCR beta cDNA libraries. Priming for cDNA synthesis came from the TCR beta constant segment, and two successive PCR amplification steps followed. Regarding the original processing steps: MIGEC was used to demultiplex reads and group reads by UMI, and MiTCR was used to assemble and quantify clonotypes. To remove erroneous sequences, TCR cDNA sequences were retained only when supported by two or more reads. The tcR package was used for downstream repertoire analysis, and clonotypes were matched across fractions by CDR3 nucleotide sequence plus V segment. VDJmatch was used to annotate antigen specificity against VDJdb, with one amino acid substitution in CDR3 allowed. Through TCRdb reprocessing, the reads give one entry per CDR3 protein sequence; DNA is omitted. TCRdb assigned the V and J calls; the authors' analysis was not used. This sample's table contains roughly 380,000 distinct CDR3 sequences. The ten largest account for roughly 5.2% of the sample.

HCMV serostatus was determined by detecting HCMV-specific IgG in serum with a commercial ELISA kit. Peripheral blood mononuclear cells were isolated from blood by Ficoll density gradient centrifugation. The data were obtained in a study of T cells expressing NK-cell markers (dated by TCRdb to 2020 to 2022). Regarding the study in general: TCR beta-chain repertoires were profiled in sorted CD3+CD56+NKG2C+, CD3+CD56+NKG2C- and CD3+CD56-NKG2C+ T-cell subsets from roughly eight donors. Seven of the eight sequenced donors were HCMV-seropositive and one was HCMV-seronegative. The study sequenced eight donors, all healthy volunteers chosen at random: three men and five women. Illumina HiSeq 2000/2500, MiSeq or NextSeq was used to sequence libraries as 2 x 150 bp reads.

From its cysteine to its phenylalanine, the CDR3 spans 13 amino acids. No DNA accompanies this entry. The CDR1 and CDR2 encoded by the germline V gene are SGHRS and YFSETQ. Results and caveats for the whole study, not just this receptor: Those dominant clonotypes were again the most abundant among CD3+CD56-NKG2C+ cells in four donors, at roughly 25-60.1%. In about 6 donors, the dominant CD3+CD56+NKG2C+ clonotypes were found to rank among the top 10 CD8+ clonotypes and to make up about 1.0-7.5% of CD8+ T cells. Whether the expanded NKG2C-expressing T cell clones were specific for HCMV antigens was left unclear.

The origin of this receptor is a man between 18 and 69 years old in good health. The rearranged segments are TRBV5-1 and TRBJ1-1; TCRdb names TRBD1, which stays unverified in the absence of DNA. The sample taken for sequencing was blood T cells: a sorted CD56 or NKG2C T cell subset, CD4+ or CD8+ T cells, or bulk PBMC T cells (not recorded which). The CDR3 amino acid sequence is: CASVGRQGAGAFF.